A selection of T cell receptor beta chains follows, all from one sample in a study of blood T cell repertoires in COVID-19. The protocol was immunoSEQ multiplex PCR, while the TCRdb copy is restricted to in-frame clones and leaves out a portion. The data show about 130,000 clones, with roughly 80% seen just once and 10% to 11% held by the top ten. Sequences were obtained from peripheral blood. The receptors stem from a man aged 55 to 70 who had recovered from COVID-19. Both conserved end residues are part of each CDR3. For some rows the clone size is stated as once, few or many, or as a class when expanded; others skip it.

few | 15 | TRBV28 | CASSLPQGGQETQYF
- | 14 | TRBV2 | CASSRDRATDEQYF
few | 15 | TRBV11-2 | CASSLADRGSYGYTF
- | 16 | TRBV4-3 | CASSQDAGQGNSPLHF
- | 15 | TRBV6-5 | CASSYSGQRGNTIYF
- | 16 | TRBV7-3 | CASSLNRDSSTDTQYF
- | 14 | TRBV4-2 | CASSQVGRNEKLFF
- | 16 | TRBV2 | CASSAAAAGSGNTIYF
- | 11 | TRBV30 | CAWSDSGEQFF
- | 12 | TRBV25-1 | CASTGQGYEQYF
once | 16 | TRBV5-1 | CATSLTTGFSPYEQYF
- | 18 | TRBV9 | CASSVSASGGVITDTQYF
few | 18 | TRBV18 | CASSPQGGSGGTLYEQYF
- | 21 | TRBV6-2/TRBV6-3 | CASSYPKRTGISNLNTGELFF
- | 15 | TRBV7-2 | CASSTTSGSAGELFF
- | 12 | TRBV12-3/TRBV12-4 | CASSFSSETQYF
- | 14 | TRBV18 | CASSPHPRAVEQYF
- | 15 | TRBV2 | CASSESGFHTGELFF
few | 14 | TRBV10-1 | CAGRVSLGGDTQYF
- | 15 | TRBV7-2 | CASSLERGGNYGYTF
- | 15 | TRBV27 | CATQLEGLRNSPLHF
- | 15 | TRBV7-3 | CASSLWAGEGNTIYF
few | 13 | TRBV27 | CASSQGLRQPQHF
- | 15 | TRBV4-2 | CASSQSQGFDTEAFF
- | 16 | TRBV5-6 | CASSPGTGGSYNEQFF
- | 14 | TRBV15 | CATRSGPNTGELFF
few | 15 | TRBV7-2 | CASSSGLAGPYEQYF
- | 16 | TRBV28 | CASSSRQGGNTGELFF
- | 15 | TRBV6-2/TRBV6-3 | CASSYIGQGGYEQYF
- | 16 | TRBV19 | CASSTTAGQGNEKLFF
- | 15 | TRBV19 | CASNPSTANTGELFF
once | 15 | TRBV6-1 | CASSEPGTVNTEAFF
few | 14 | TRBV7-8 | CASAQGRGSYEQYF
many | 14 | TRBV5-4 | CASSREKEALEQYF
- | 13 | TRBV28 | CASSRRTPYEQYF
- | 14 | TRBV18 | CASSPRGGSGELFF
once | 16 | TRBV27 | CASRRLAGPISETQYF
- | 16 | TRBV7-2 | CASSLGRPGAGNTIYF
once | 14 | TRBV5-6 | CASSLGGSGNTIYF
- | 14 | TRBV28 | CASSLRGTSGEQYF
- | 15 | TRBV2 | CASSEVLGVGTEQFF
few | 12 | TRBV19 | CASSFGQRGYTF
- | 15 | TRBV3-1/TRBV3-2 | CASSQDLSSYNEQFF
- | 17 | TRBV2 | CASRDPGQGAMDQPQHF
- | 14 | TRBV6-5 | CASRAPGGHSPLHF
- | 14 | TRBV6-2/TRBV6-3 | CASSQSGPYNEQFF
few | 13 | TRBV6-5 | CASSYGEGDTQYF
- | 16 | TRBV19 | CASSREGRMGTDTQYF
- | 14 | TRBV9 | CASSVDGQNSPLHF
once | 18 | TRBV19 | CASSPRTSGTGSYNEQFF